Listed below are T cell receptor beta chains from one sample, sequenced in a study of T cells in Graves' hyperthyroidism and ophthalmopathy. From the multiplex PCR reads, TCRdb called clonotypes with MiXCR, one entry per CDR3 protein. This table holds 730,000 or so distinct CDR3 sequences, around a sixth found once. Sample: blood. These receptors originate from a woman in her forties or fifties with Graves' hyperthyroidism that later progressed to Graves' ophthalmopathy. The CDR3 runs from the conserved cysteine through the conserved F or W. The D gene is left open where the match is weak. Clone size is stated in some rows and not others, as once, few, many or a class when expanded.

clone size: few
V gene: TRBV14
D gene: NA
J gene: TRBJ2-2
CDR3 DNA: TGTGCCAGCAGCCAAACTAGGGCGACCGGGGAGCTGTTTTTT
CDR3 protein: CASSQTRATGELFF

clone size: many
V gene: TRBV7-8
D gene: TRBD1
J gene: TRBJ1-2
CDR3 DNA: TGTGCCAGCAGGGACAGGGGAGGCTATGGCTACACCTTC
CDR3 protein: CASRDRGGYGYTF

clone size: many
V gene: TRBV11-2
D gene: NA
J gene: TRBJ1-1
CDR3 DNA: TGTGCCAGCAGCTTAGCGGTGTTGAACACTGAAGCTTTCTTT
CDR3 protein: CASSLAVLNTEAFF

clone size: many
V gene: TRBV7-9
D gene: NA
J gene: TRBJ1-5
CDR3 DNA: TGTGCCAGCAGCTCCGACAGGCCGAAAGATCAGCCCCAGCATTTT
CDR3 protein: CASSSDRPKDQPQHF

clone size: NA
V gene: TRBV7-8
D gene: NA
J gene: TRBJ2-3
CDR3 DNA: TGTGCCAGCAGCTTAAATCCCGGGGAAGGAGCAGATACGCAGTATTTT
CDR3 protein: CASSLNPGEGADTQYF

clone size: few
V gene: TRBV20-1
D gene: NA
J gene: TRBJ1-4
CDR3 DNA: TGCAGTGCTAGAGGGGAGGGTCCTAATGAAAAACTGTTTTTT
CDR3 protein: CSARGEGPNEKLFF

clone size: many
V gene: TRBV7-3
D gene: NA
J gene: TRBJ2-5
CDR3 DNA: TGTGCCAGCAGCTCCGGAACAGGGAAAAGAGAGACCCAGTACTTC
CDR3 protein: CASSSGTGKRETQYF

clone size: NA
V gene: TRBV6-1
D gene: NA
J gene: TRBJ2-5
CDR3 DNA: TGTGCCAGCAGTCATAACGGACGGTTACAAGAGACCCAGTACTTC
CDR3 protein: CASSHNGRLQETQYF

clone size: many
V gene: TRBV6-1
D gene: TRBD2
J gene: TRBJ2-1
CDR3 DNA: TGTGCCAGCAGTGACCAGCGGGGGTACAATGAGCAGTTCTTC
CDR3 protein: CASSDQRGYNEQFF

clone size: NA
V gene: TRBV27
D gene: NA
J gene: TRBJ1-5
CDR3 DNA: TGTGCCAGCAGTTTAGCAGGGCAGGATCAGCCCCAGCATTTT
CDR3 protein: CASSLAGQDQPQHF

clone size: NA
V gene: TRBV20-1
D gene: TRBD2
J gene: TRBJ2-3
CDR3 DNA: TGCAGTGCTAGAGGGACTAGCGGGGGATTAAATACGCAGTATTTT
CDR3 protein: CSARGTSGGLNTQYF

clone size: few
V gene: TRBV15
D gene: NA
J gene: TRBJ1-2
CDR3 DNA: TGTGCCACCAGCAGAGGTGCGGGGGTGGTTTCTAACTATGGCTACACCTTC
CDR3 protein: CATSRGAGVVSNYGYTF

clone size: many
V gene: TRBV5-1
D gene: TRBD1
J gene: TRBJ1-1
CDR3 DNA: TGCGCCAGCAGCTCGGGACAGGACGAAGCTTTCTTT
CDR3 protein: CASSSGQDEAFF

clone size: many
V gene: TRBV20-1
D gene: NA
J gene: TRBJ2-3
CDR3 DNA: TGCAGTGCTAGAGGTAGACTGGGCACAGATACGCAGTATTTT
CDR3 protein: CSARGRLGTDTQYF

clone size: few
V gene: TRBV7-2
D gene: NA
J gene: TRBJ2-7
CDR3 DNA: TGTGCCAGCAGCCTTAGCACTTGGAGCTCCTACGAGCAGTACTTC
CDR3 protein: CASSLSTWSSYEQYF

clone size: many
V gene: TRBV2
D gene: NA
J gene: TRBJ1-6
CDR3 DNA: TGTGCCAGCAGTGAATCACCGCGTCCGGGTTCACCCCTCCACTTT
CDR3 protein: CASSESPRPGSPLHF

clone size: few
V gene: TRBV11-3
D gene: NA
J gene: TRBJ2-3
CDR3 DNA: TGTGCCAGCAGCTTTTCTTCAGGGGGGTCAGATACGCAGTATTTT
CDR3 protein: CASSFSSGGSDTQYF

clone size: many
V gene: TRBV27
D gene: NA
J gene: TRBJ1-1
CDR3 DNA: TGTGCCAGCAGTTTTAAGGGGGACACTGAAGCTTTCTTT
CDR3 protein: CASSFKGDTEAFF

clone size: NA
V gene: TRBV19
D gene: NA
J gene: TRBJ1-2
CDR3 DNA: TGTGCCAGTCCCCGCTTAATTAACCTTAACTATGGCTACACCTTC
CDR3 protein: CASPRLINLNYGYTF

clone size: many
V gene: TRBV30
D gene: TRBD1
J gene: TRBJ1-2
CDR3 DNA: TGTGCCTGGAAGCCGCCCACCCAGGGGGGCGTCTATGGCTACACCTTC
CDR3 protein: CAWKPPTQGGVYGYTF

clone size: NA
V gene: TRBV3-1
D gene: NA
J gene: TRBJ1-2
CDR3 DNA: TGTGCCAGCAGCCAAGCCCCAGGCTTGAAGGGCTACACCTTC
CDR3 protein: CASSQAPGLKGYTF

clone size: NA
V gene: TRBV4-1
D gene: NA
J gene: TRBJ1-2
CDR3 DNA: TGCGCCAGCAGCCAAGAATACAGCTATGGCTACACCTTC
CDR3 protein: CASSQEYSYGYTF

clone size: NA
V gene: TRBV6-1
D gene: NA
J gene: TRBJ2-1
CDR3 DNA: TGTGCCAGCAGTGCTATTAATGAGCAGTTCTTC
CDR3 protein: CASSAINEQFF

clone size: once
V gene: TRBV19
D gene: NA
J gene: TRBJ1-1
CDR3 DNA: TGTGCCAGTAGTATCCTCACGAAGAGGGAAACTTTCTTT
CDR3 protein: CASSILTKRETFF

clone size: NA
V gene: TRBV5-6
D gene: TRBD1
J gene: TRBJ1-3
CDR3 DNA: TGTGCCAGCAACGGACAGGGATATGGAAACACCATATATTTT
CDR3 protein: CASNGQGYGNTIYF

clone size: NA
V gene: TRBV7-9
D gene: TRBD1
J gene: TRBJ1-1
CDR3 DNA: TGTGCCAGCAGACAGGGGACTATGAACACTGAAGCTTTCTTT
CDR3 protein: CASRQGTMNTEAFF

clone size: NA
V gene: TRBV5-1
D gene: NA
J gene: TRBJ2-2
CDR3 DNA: TGCGCCAGCAGCTTGTACAGGTTCAACACCGGGGAGCTGTTTTTT
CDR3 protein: CASSLYRFNTGELFF

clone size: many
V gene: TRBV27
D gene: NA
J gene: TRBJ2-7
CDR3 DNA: TGTGCCAGCAGTTGGGGGAATCTCTACGAGCAGTACTTC
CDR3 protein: CASSWGNLYEQYF

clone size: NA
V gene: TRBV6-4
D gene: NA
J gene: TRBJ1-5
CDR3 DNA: TGTGCCAGCAGTGACTCGGGGCCACAGGGTAAGAATCAGCCCCAGCATTTT
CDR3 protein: CASSDSGPQGKNQPQHF

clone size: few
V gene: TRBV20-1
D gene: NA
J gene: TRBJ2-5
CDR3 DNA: TGCAGTGCTAGGCACCAAGAGACCCAGTACTTC
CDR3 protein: CSARHQETQYF

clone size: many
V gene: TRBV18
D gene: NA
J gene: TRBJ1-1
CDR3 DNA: TGTGCCAGCTCACCAGCCCTCCTGGGAGCTTTCTTT
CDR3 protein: CASSPALLGAFF

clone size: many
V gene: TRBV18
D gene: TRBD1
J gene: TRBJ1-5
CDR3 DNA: TGTGCCAGCTCGGTTGCTGGGACAGGGGGAAATCAGCCCCAGCATTTT
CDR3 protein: CASSVAGTGGNQPQHF

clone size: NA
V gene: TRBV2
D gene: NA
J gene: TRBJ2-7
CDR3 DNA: TGTGCCAGCAGTGAACAGCACGGAACCTACGAGCAGTACTTC
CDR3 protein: CASSEQHGTYEQYF

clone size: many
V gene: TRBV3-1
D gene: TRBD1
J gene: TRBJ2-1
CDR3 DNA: TGTGCCAGCAGCCAAGAGGACAGGGCAGGGGAGCAGTTCTTC
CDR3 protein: CASSQEDRAGEQFF

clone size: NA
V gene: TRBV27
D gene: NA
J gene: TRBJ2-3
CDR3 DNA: TGTGCCAGCAGTTTGGGCAGGGTGGCAGATACGCGGTATTTT
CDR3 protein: CASSLGRVADTRYF

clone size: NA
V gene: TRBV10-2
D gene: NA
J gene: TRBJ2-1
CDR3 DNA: TGCGCCAGCAGTGAGTTATCAACCTGGGGTTACAATGAGCAGTTCTTC
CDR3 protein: CASSELSTWGYNEQFF

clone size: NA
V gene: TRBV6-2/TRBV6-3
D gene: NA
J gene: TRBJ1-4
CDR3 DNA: TGTGCCAGCAGAAAAACCCGGACGGGGGATGAAAAACTGTTTTTT
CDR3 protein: CASRKTRTGDEKLFF

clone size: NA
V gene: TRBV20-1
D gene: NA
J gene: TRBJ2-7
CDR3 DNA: TGCAGTGCTAGAGACCCGGGGGTAGCGGTCTCCTACGAGCAGTACTTC
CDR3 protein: CSARDPGVAVSYEQYF

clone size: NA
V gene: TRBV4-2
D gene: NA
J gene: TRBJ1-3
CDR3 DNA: TGTGCCAGCAGCCAAGATAAGTTCGGCGCCGGAAACACCATATATTTT
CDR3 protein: CASSQDKFGAGNTIYF

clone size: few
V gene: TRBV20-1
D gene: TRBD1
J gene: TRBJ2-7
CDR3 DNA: TGCAGTGCTATAATTCCGGGACAGGGGGCGAGGTTCTACGAGCAGTACTTC
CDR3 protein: CSAIIPGQGARFYEQYF

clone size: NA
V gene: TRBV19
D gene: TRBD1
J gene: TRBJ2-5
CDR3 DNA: TGTGCCAGTGGACAGGGAACAGAGACCCAGTACTTC
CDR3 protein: CASGQGTETQYF

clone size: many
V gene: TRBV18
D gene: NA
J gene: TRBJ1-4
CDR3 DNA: TGTGCCAGCTCACCTGAGGGAGTTTTAACTAATGAAAAACTGTTTTTT
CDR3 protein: CASSPEGVLTNEKLFF

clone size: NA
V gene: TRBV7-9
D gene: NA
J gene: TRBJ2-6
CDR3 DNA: TGTGCCAGCAGCTGGGGAGGGGGACCCAGCTCTGGGGCCAACGTCCTGACTTTC
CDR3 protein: CASSWGGGPSSGANVLTF